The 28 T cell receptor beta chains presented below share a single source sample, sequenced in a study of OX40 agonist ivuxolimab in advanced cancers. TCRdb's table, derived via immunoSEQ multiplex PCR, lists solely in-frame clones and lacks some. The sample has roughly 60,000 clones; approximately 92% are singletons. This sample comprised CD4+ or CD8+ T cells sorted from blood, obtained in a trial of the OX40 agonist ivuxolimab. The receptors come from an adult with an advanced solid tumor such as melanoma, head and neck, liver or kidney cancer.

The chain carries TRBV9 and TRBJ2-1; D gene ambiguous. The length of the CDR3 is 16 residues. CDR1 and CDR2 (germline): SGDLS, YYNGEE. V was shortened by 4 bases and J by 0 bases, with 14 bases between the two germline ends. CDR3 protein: CASSPWVAGSYNEQFF. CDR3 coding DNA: TGTGCCAGCAGCCCCTGGGTGGCTGGCTCCTACAATGAGCAGTTCTTC.

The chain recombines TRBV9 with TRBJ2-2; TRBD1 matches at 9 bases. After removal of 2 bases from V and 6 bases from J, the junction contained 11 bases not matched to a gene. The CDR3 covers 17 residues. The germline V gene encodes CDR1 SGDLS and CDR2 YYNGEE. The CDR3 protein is CASSVPSWTGDPGELFF. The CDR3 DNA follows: TGTGCCAGCAGCGTGCCCTCGTGGACAGGGGATCCCGGGGAGCTGTTTTTT.

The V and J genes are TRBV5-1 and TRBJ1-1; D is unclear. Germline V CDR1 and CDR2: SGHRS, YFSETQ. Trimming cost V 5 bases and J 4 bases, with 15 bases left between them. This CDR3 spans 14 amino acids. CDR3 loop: CASSLQRWSTEAFF. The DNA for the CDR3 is TGCGCCAGCAGTTTACAGAGATGGAGCACTGAAGCTTTCTTT.

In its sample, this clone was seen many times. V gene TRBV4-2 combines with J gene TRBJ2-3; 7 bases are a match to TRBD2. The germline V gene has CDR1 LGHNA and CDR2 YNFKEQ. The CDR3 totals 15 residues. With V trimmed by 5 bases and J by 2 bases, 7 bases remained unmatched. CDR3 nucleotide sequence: TGTGCCAGCAGCGTCCCTAGCGGTAACACAGATACGCAGTATTTT. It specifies CASSVPSGNTDTQYF.

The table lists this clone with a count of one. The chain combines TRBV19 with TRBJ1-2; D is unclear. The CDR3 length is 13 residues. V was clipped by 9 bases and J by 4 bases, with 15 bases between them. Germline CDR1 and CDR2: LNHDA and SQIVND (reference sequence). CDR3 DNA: TGTGCCAGCCAGACCTTACGGACCTATGGCTACACCTTC. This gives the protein CASQTLRTYGYTF.

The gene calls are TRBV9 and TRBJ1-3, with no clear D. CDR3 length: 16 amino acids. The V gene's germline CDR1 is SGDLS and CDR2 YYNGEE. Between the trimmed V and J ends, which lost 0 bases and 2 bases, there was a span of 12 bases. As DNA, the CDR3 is TGTGCCAGCAGCGTAGGACGTCTCAGACCTGGAAACACCATATATTTT. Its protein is CASSVGRLRPGNTIYF.

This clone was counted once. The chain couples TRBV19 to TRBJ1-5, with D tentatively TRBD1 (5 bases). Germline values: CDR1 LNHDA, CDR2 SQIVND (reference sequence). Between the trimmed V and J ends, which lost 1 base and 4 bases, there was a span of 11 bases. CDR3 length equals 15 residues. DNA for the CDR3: TGTGCCAGTAGTATAGCTGGCAGGGCTAATCAGCCCCAGCATTTT. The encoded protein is CASSIAGRANQPQHF.

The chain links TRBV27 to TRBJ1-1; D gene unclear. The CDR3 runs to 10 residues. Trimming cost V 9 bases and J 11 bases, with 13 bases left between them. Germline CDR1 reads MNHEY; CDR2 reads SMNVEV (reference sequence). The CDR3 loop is CASFGTGAFF. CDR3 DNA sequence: TGTGCCAGTTTTGGTACGGGGGCTTTCTTT.

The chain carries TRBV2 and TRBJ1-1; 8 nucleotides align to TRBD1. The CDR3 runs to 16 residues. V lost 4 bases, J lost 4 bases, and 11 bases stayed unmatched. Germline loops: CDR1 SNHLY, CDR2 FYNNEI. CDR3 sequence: CASSVSGTGVFTEAFF. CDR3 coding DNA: TGTGCCAGCAGTGTTTCCGGGACAGGAGTCTTCACTGAAGCTTTCTTT.

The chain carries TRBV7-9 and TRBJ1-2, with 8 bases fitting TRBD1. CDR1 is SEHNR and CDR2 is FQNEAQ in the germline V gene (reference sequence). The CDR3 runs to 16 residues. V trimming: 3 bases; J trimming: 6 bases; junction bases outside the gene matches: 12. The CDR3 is CASSFDPRTGRNGYTF. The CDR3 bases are TGTGCCAGCAGCTTTGATCCCAGGACAGGGCGGAATGGCTACACCTTC.

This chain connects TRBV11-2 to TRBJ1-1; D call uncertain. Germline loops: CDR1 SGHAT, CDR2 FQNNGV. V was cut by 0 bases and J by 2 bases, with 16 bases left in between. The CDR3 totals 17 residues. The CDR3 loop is CASSLEVQTPGNTEAFF. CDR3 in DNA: TGTGCCAGCAGCTTAGAAGTGCAGACGCCGGGCAACACTGAAGCTTTCTTT.

The CDR3 DNA is TGTGCCAGCAGCTTAATCACAGGACGGAATGGCTACACCTTC. Protein: CASSLITGRNGYTF. This sequence joins TRBV11-3 and TRBJ1-2; possibly TRBD1 for D (5 bases). Trimming removed 2 bases at V and 6 bases at J, with 13 bases between. This CDR3 has 14 amino acids. Germline CDR1 SGHNT, CDR2 YENEEA.

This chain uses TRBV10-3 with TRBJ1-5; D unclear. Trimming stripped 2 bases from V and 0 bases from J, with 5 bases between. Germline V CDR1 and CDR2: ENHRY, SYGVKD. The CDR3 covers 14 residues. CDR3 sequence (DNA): TGTGCCATCAGTGAGGCCGGTAGCAATCAGCCCCAGCATTTT. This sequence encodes CAISEAGSNQPQHF.

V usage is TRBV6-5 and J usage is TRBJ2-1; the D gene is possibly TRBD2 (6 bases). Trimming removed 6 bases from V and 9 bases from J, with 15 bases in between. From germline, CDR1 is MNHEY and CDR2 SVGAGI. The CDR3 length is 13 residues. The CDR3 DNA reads TGTGCCAGCAGCTGGGGTCTTAGCGGTGAGCAGTTCTTC. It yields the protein CASSWGLSGEQFF.

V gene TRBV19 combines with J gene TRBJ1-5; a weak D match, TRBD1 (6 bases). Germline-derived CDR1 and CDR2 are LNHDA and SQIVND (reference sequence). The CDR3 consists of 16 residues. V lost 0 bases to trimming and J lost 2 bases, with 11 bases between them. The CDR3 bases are TGTGCCAGTAGTATAGACACGGCAGGGGGCAATCAGCCCCAGCATTTT. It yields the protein CASSIDTAGGNQPQHF.

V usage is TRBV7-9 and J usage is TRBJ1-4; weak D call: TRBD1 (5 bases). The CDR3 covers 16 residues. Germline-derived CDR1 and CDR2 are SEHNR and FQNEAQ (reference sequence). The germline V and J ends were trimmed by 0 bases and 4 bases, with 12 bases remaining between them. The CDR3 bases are TGTGCCAGCAGCTTAGCTAGGGACGGATTTAATGAAAAACTGTTTTTT. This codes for CASSLARDGFNEKLFF.

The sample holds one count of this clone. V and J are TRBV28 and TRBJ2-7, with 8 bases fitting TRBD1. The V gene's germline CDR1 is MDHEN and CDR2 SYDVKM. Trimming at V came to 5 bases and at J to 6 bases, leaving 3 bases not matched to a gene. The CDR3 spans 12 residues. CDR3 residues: CASSRTGFEQYF. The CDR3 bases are TGTGCCAGCAGTAGGACAGGGTTCGAGCAGTACTTC.

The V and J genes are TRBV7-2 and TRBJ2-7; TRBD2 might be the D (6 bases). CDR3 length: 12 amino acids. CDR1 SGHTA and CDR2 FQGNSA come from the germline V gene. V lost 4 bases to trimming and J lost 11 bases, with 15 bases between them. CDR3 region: CASSSLTGEKYF. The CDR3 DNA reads TGTGCCAGCAGCTCATTGACGGGGGAGAAGTACTTC.

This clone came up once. In DNA form, the CDR3 reads TGTGCCATCAGTGTTCGGGGACTAGCGAGCGAGCAGTACTTC. Protein sequence: CAISVRGLASEQYF. The gene calls are TRBV10-3 and TRBJ2-7, with TRBD2 matching over 10 bases. The CDR3 runs 14 residues. Trimming at V came to 4 bases and at J to 6 bases, leaving 6 bases not matched to a gene. CDR1 and CDR2 from the germline V gene are ENHRY and SYGVKD.

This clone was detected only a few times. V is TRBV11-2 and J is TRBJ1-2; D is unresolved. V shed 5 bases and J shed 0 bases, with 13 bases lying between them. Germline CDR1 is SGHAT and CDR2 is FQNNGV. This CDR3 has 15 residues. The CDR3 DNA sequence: TGTGCCAGCAGCGGGTATCAAGGCTCTAACTATGGCTACACCTTC. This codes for CASSGYQGSNYGYTF.

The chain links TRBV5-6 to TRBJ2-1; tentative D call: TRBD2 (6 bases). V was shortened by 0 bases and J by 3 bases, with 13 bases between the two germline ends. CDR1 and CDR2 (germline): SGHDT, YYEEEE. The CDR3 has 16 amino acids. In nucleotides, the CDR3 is TGTGCCAGCAGCTTGGCTTCGGGACTGAACTACAATGAGCAGTTCTTC. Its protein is CASSLASGLNYNEQFF.

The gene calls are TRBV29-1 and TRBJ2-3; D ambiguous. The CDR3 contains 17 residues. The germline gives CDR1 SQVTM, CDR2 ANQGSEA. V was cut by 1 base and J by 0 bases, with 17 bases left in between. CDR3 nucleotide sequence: TGCAGCGTTGAAGGATTTTGGGCAGGCGGAAGCACAGATACGCAGTATTTT. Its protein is CSVEGFWAGGSTDTQYF.

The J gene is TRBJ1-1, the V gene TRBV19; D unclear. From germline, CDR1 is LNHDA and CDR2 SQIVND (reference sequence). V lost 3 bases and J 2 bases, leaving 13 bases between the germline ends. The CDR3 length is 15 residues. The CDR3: CASSIDDTLNTEAFF. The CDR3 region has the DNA TGTGCCAGTAGTATCGACGACACTCTCAACACTGAAGCTTTCTTT. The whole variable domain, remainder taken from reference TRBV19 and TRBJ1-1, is DGGITQSPKYLFRKEGQNVTLSCEQNLNHDAMYWYRQDPGQGLRLIYYSQIVNDFQKGDIAEGYSVSREKKESFPLTVTSAQKNPTAFYLCASSIDDTLNTEAFFGQGTRLTVV.

CDR3 sequence (DNA): TGCGCCAGCAGACCCAGGGCCCGGGTTACCGGGGAGCTGTTTTTT. Translating it yields CASRPRARVTGELFF. The chain uses TRBV4-1 and TRBJ2-2; D possibly corresponds to TRBD1 (5 bases). The germline gives CDR1 MGHRA, CDR2 YSYEKL. The CDR3 runs 15 residues. Deletions cut 6 bases from V and 5 bases from J, with 16 bases between.

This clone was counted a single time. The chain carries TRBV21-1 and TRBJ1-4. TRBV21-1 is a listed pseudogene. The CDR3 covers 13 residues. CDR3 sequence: CAGGGTAGEKLFF. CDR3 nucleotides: TGTGCCGGAGGGGGGACGGCGGGTGAAAAACTGTTTTTT.

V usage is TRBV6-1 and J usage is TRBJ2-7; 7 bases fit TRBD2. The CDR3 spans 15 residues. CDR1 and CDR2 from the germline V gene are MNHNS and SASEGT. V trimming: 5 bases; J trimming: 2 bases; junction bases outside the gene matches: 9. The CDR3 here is CASSPSGIPTYEQYF. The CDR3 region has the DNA TGTGCCAGCAGTCCTAGCGGAATCCCTACCTACGAGCAGTACTTC.

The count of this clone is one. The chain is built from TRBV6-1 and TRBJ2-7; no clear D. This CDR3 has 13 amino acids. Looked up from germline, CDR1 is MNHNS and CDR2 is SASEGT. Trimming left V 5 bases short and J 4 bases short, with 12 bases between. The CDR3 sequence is CASSKRQIYEQYF. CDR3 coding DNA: TGTGCCAGCAGTAAAAGACAAATTTACGAGCAGTACTTC.

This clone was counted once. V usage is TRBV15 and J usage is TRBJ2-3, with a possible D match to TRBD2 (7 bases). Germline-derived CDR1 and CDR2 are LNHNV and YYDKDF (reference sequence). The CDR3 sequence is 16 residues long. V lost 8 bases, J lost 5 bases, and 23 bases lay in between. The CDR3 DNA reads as TGTGCCACCCTCAGGGGCGGGAGCCTCCCCGGAGATACGCAGTATTTT. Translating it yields CATLRGGSLPGDTQYF.